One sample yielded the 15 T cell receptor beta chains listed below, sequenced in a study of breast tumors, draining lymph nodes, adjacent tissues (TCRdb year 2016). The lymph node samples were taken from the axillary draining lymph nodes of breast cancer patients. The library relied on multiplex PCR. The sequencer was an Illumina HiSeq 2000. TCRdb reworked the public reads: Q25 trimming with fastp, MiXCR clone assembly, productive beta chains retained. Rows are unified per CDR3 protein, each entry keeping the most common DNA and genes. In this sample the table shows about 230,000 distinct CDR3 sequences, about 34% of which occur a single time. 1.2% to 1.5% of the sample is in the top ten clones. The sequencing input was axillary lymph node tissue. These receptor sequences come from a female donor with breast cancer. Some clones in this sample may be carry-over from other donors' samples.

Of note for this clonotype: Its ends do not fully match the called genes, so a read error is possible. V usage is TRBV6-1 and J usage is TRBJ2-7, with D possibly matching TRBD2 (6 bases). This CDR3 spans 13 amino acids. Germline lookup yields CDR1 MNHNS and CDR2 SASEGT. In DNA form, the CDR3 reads TGTGCCAGCAGTCAAGCGCCCGGGACTGAGCAGTACTTC. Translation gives CASSQAPGTEQYF.

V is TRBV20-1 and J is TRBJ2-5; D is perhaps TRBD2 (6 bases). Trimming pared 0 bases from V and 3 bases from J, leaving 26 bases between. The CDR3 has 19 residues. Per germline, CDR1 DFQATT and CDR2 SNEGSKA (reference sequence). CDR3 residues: CSARDGALAAGPGEETQYF. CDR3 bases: TGCAGTGCTAGAGACGGAGCGTTGGCGGCAGGGCCGGGGGAAGAGACCCAGTACTTC.

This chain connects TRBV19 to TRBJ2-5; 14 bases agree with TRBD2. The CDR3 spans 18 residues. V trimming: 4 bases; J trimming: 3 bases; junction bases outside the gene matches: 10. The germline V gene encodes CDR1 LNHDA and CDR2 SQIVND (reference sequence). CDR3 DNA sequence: TGTGCCAGTAGTAAAGGGACTAGCGGGGGCCGGCAAAAAGAGACCCAGTACTTC. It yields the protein CASSKGTSGGRQKETQYF. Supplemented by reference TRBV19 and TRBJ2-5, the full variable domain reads DGGITQSPKYLFRKEGQNVTLSCEQNLNHDAMYWYRQDPGQGLRLIYYSQIVNDFQKGDIAEGYSVSREKKESFPLTVTSAQKNPTAFYLCASSKGTSGGRQKETQYFGPGTRLLVL.

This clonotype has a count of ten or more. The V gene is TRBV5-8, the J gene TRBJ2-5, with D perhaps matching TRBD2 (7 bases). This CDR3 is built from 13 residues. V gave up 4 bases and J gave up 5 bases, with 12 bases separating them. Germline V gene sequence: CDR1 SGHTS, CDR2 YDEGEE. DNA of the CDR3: TGTGCCAGCAGCCCACAGGGAGGGGAGACCCAGTACTTC. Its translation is CASSPQGGETQYF.

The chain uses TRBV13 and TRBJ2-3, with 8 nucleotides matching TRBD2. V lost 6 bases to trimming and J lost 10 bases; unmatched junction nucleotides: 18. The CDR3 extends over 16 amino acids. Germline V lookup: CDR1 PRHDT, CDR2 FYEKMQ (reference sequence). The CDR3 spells CASSFWGSGSINAQYF. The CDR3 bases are TGTGCCAGCAGTTTCTGGGGAAGCGGGAGCATAAATGCGCAGTATTTT. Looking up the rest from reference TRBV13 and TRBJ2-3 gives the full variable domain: AAGVIQSPRHLIKEKRETATLKCYPIPRHDTVYWYQQGPGQDPQFLISFYEKMQSDKGSIPDRFSAQQFSDYHSELNMSSLELGDSALYFCASSFWGSGSINAQYFGPGTRLTVL.

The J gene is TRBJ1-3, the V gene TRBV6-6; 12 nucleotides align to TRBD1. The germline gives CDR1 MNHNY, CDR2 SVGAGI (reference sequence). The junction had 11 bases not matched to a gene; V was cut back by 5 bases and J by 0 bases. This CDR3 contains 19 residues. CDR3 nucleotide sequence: TGTGCCAGCAGTATCTCCGGGACAGGGGGCCAGAGCTCTGGAAACACCATATATTTT. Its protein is CASSISGTGGQSSGNTIYF.

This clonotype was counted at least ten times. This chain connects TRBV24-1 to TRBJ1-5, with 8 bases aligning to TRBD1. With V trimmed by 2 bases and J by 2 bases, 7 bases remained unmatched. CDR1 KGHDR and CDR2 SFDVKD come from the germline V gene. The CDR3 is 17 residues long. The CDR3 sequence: CATSDSSTGGGNQPQHF. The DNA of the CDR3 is TGTGCCACCAGTGATTCCTCAACAGGGGGAGGCAATCAGCCCCAGCATTTT.

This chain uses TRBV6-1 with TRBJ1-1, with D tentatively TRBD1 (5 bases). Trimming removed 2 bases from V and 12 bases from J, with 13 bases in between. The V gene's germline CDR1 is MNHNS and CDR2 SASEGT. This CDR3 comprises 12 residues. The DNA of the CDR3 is TGTGCCAGCAGTGAAAAGGGAGAGGGGACTTTCTTT. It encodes CASSEKGEGTFF.

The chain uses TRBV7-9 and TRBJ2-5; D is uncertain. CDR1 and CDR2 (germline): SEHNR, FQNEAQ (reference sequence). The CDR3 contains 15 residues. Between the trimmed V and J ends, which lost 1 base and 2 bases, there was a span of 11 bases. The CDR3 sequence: CASSLGGDHQETQYF. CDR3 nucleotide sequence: TGTGCCAGCAGCTTAGGTGGGGATCATCAAGAGACCCAGTACTTC.

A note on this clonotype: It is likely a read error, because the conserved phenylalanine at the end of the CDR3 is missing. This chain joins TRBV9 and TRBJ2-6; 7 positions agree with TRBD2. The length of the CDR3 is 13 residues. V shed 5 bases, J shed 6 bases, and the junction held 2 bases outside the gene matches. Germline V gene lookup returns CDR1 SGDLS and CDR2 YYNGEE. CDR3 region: CASSGGVANVLTS. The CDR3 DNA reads TGTGCCAGCAGTGGGGGGGTGGCCAACGTCCTGACTTCC.

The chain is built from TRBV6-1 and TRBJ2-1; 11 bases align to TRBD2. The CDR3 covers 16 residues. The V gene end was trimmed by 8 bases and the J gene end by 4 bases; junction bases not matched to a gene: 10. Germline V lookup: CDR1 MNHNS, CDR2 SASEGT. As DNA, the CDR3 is TGTGCCAGCTTACGGCCTAGCGGGAGGTTGTACAATGAGCAGTTCTTC. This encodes CASLRPSGRLYNEQFF.

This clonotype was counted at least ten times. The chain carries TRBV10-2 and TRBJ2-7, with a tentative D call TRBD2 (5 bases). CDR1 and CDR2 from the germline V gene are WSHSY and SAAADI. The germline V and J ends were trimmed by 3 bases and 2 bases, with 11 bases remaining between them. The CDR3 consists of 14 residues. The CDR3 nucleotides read TGCGCCAGCAGTGACGGCGGAGGTACCTACGAGCAGTACTTC. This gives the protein CASSDGGGTYEQYF.

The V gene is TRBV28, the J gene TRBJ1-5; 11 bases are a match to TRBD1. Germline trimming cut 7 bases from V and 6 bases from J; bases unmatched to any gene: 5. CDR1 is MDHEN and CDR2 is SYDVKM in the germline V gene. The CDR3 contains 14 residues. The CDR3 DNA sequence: TGTGCCAGCACCCCGGACAGGGGGCTTCAGCCCCAGCATTTT. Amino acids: CASTPDRGLQPQHF.

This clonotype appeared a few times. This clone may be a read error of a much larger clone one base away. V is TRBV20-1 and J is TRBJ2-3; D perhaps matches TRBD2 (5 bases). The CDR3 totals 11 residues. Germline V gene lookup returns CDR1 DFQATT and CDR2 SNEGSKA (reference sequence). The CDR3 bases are TGCAGTGCTAGTAGAGGAGGTACGCAGTCTTTT. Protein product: CSASRGGTQSF.

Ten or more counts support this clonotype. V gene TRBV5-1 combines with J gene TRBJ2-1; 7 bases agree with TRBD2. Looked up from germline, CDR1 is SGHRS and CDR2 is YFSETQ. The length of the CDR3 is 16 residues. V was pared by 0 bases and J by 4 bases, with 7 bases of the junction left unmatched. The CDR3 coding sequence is TGCGCCAGCAGCTTGGCCGGGCTAGCGGCTTACAATGAGCAGTTCTTC. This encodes CASSLAGLAAYNEQFF.